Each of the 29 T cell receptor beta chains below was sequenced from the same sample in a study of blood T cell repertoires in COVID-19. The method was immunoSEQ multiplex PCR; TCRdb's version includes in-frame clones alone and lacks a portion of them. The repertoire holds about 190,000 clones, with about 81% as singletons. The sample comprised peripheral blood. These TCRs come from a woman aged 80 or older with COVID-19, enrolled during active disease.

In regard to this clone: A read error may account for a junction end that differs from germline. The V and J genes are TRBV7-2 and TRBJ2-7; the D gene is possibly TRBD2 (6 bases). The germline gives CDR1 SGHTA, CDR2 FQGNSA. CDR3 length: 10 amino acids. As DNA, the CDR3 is TGTGCCAGCAGCTTAATCTGGGGGGACTTC. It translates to CASSLIWGDF.

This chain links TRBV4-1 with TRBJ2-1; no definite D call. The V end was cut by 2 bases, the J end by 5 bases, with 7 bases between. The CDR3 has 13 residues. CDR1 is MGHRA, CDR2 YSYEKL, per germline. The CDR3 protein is CASSQQAHNEQFF. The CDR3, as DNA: TGCGCCAGCAGCCAACAGGCCCACAATGAGCAGTTCTTC.

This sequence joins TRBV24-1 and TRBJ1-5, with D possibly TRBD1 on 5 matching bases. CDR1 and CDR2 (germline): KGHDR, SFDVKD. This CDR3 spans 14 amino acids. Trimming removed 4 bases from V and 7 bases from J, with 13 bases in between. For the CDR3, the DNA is TGTGCCACCAGTGAGGGGCAGCTCGGGCAGCCCCAGCATTTT. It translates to CATSEGQLGQPQHF.

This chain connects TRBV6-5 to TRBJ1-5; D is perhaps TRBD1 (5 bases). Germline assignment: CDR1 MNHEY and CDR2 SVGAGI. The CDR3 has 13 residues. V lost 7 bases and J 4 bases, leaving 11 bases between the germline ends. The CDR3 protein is CASKDNNNQPQHF. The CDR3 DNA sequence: TGTGCCAGCAAGGACAATAATAATCAGCCCCAGCATTTT.

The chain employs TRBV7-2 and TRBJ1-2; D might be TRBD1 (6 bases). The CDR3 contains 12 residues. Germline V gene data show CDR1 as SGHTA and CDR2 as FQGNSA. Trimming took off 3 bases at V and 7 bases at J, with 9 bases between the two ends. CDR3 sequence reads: CASSFQGSGYTF. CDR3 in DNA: TGTGCCAGCAGCTTCCAGGGGTCTGGCTACACCTTC.

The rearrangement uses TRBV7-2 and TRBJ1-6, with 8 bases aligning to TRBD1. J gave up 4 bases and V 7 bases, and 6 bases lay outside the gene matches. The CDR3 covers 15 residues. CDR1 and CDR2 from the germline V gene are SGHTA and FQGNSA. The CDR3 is CASTLDRVYNSPLHF. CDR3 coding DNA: TGTGCCAGCACCCTGGACAGGGTTTATAATTCACCCCTCCACTTT.

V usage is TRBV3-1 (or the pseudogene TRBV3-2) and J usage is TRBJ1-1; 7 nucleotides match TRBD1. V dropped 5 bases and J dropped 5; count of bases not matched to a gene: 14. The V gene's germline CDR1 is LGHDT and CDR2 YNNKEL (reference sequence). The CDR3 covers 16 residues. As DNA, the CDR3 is TGTGCCAGCAGCGAAGGGGGCAGGGTTCCTTTTACTGAAGCTTTCTTT. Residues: CASSEGGRVPFTEAFF.

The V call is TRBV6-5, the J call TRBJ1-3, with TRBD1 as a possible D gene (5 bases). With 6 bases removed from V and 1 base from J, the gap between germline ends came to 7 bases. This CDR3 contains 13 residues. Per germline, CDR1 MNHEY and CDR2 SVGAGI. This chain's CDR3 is CASSRTSGNTIYF. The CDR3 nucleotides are TGTGCCAGCAGCCGGACATCTGGAAACACCATATATTTT.

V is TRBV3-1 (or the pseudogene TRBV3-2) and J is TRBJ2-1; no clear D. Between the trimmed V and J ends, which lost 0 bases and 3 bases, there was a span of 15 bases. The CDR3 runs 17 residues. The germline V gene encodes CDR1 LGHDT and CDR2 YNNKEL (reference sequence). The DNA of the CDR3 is TGTGCCAGCAGCCAAGATGGGTCCATCCGACTCTACAATGAGCAGTTCTTC. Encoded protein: CASSQDGSIRLYNEQFF.

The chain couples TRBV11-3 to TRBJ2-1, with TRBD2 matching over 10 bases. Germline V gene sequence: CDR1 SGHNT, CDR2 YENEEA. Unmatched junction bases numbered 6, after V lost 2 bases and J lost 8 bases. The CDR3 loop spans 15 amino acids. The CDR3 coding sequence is TGTGCCAGCAGCTTAAGGGGGCTAGCGGGGGATGAGCAGTTCTTC. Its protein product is CASSLRGLAGDEQFF.

CDR3 in DNA: TGTGCCAGCAGCTTGATCGGGACAAACCCTTACGAGCAGTACTTC. It codes for CASSLIGTNPYEQYF. The chain is built from TRBV5-4 and TRBJ2-7; tentatively, D is TRBD1 (6 bases). CDR1 is SGHNT and CDR2 is YYREEE in the germline V gene (reference sequence). The CDR3 sequence is 15 residues long. Trimming took 1 base from V and 4 from J, leaving 15 bases between them.

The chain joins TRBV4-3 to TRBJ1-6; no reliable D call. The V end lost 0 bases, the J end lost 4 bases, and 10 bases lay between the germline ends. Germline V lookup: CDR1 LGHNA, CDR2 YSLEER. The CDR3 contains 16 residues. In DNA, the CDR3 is TGCGCCAGCAGCCAAGATTCGGGAGGGTATAATTCACCCCTCCACTTT. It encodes CASSQDSGGYNSPLHF.

CDR3 nucleotide sequence: TGTGCCAGCAGCTTGGGACTAGCTTTCAATGAGCAGTTCTTC. Encoded protein: CASSLGLAFNEQFF. The chain links TRBV7-2 to TRBJ2-1, with TRBD2 identical over 9 bases. Germline V gene data show CDR1 as SGHTA and CDR2 as FQGNSA. With V trimmed by 3 bases and J by 6 bases, 3 bases remained unmatched. The length of the CDR3 is 14 residues.

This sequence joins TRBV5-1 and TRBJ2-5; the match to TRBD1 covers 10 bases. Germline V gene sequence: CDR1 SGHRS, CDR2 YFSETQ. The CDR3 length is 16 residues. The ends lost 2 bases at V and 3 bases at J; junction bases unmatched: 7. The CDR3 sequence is CASSLSPGTGEETQYF. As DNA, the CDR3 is TGCGCCAGCAGCTTATCCCCCGGGACAGGGGAAGAGACCCAGTACTTC.

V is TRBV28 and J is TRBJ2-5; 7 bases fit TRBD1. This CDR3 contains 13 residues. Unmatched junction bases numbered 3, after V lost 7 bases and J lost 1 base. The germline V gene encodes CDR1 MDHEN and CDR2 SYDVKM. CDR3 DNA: TGTGCCAGCACCAGACAGGGCCAAGAGACCCAGTACTTC. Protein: CASTRQGQETQYF.

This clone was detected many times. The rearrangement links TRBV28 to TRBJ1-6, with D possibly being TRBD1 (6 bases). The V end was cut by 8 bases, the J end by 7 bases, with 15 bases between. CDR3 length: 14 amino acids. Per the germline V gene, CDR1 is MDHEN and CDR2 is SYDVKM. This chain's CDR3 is CASFGGAGNSPLHF. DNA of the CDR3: TGTGCCAGCTTCGGGGGGGCAGGGAATTCACCCCTCCACTTT.

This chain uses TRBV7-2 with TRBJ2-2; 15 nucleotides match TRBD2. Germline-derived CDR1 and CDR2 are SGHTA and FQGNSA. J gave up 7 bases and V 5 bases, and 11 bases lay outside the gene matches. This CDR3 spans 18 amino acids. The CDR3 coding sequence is TGTGCCAGCAGCCCTAGTCCGGGACTAGCGGGAGGCGGCGGGGAGCTGTTTTTT. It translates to CASSPSPGLAGGGGELFF.

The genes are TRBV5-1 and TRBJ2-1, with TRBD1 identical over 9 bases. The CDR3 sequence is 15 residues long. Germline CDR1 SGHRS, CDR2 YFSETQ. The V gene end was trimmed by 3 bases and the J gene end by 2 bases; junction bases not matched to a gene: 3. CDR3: CASSSQGAAYNEQFF. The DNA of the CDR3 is TGCGCCAGCAGCTCACAGGGGGCGGCCTACAATGAGCAGTTCTTC. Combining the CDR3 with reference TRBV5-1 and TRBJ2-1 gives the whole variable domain KAGVTQTPRYLIKTRGQQVTLSCSPISGHRSVSWYQQTPGQGLQFLFEYFSETQRNKGNFPGRFSGRQFSNSRSEMNVSTLELGDSALYLCASSSQGAAYNEQFFGPGTRLTVL.

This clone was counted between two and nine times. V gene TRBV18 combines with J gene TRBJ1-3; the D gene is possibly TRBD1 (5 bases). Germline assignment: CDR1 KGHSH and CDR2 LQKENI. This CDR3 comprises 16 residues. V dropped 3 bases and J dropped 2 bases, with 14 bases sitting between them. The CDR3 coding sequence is TGTGCCAGCTCACCCCAGGGCCCCGAACCTGGAAACACCATATATTTT. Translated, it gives CASSPQGPEPGNTIYF.

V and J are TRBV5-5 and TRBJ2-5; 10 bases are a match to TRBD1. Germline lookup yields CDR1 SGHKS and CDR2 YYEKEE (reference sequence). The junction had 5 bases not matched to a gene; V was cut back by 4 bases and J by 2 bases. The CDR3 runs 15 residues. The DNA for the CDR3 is TGTGCCAGCAGCATAAGACAGGGGGCACAAGAGACCCAGTACTTC. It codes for CASSIRQGAQETQYF.

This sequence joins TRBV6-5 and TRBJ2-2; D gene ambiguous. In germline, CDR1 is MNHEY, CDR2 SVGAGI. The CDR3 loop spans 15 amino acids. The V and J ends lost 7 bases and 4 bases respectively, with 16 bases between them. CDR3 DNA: TGTGCCAGCACCAGGCCACCTCTATTCACCGGGGAGCTGTTTTTT. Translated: CASTRPPLFTGELFF.

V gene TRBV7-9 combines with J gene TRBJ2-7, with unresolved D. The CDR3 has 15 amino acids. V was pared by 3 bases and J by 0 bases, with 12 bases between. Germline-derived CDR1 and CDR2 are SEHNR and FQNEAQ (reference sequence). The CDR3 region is CASSLGPLYSYEQYF. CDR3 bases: TGTGCCAGCAGCTTGGGCCCGTTATACTCCTACGAGCAGTACTTC.

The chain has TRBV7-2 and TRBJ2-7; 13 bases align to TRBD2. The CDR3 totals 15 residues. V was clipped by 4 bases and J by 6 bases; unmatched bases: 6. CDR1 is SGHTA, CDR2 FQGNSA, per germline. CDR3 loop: CASSSILAGGAEQYF. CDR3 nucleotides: TGTGCCAGCAGCTCCATACTAGCGGGAGGGGCCGAGCAGTACTTC.

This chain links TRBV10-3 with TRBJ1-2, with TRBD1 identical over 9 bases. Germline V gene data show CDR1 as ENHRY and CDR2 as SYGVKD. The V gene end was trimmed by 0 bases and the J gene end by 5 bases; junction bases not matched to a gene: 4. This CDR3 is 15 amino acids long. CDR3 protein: CAISESQGQGYGYTF. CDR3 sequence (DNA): TGTGCCATCAGTGAGTCCCAGGGACAGGGTTATGGCTACACCTTC.

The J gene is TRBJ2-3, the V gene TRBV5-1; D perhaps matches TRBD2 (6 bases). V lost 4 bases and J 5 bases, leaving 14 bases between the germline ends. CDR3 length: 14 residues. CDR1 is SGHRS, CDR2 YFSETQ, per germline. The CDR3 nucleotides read TGCGCCAGCAGCCTAGGGACTGGCAAAGATACGCAGTATTTT. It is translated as CASSLGTGKDTQYF.

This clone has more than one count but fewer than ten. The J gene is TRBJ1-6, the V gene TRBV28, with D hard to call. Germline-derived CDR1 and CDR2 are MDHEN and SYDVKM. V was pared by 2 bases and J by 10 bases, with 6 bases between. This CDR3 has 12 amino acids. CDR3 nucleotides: TGTGCCAGCAGTTTAGAGGGATCACCCCTCCACTTT. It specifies CASSLEGSPLHF.

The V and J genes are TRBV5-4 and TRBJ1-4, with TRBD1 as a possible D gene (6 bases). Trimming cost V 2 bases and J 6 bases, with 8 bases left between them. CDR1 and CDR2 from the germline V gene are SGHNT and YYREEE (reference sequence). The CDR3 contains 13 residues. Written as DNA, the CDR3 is TGTGCCAGCAGCTTTAACAGGGATGAAAAACTGTTTTTT. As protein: CASSFNRDEKLFF.

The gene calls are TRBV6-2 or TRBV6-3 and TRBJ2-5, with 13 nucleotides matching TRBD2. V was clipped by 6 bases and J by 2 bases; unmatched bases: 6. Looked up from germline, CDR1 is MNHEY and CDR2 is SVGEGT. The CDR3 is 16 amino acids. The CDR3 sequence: CASSPGLAGRQETQYF. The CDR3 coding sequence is TGTGCCAGCAGCCCGGGACTAGCGGGGCGACAAGAGACCCAGTACTTC.

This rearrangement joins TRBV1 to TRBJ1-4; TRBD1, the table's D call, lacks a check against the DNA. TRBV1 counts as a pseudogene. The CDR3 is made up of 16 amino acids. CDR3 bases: TGCACCAGCAGCCTTGACAGGGAGCCAACTAATGAAAAACTGTTTTTT. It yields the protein CTSSLDREPTNEKLFF.